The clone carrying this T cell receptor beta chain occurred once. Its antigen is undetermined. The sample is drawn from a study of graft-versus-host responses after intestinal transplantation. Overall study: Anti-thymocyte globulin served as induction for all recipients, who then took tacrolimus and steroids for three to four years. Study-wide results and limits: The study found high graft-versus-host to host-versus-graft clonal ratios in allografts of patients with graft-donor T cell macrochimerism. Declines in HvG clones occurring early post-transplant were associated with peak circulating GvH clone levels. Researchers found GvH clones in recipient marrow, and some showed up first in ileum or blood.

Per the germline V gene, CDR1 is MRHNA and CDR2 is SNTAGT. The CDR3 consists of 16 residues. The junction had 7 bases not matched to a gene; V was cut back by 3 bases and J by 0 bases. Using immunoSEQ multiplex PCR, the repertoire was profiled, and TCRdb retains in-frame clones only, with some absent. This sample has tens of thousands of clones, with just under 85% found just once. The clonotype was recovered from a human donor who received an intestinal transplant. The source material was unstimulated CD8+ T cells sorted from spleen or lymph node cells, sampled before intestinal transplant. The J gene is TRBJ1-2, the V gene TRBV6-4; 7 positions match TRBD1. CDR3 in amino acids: CASSEAAGGANYGYTF. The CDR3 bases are TGTGCCAGCAGTGAGGCGGCAGGGGGAGCTAACTATGGCTACACCTTC.